Here is one T cell receptor beta chain with its context. The germline V gene encodes CDR1 MNHEY and CDR2 SVGAGI. CDR3 length: 14 amino acids. V lost 4 bases and J lost 5; bases outside the gene matches: 7. The entry originates in a study of blood T cell repertoires in COVID-19. Study overall: Acute and convalescent COVID-19 samples came from the United States, Italy and Spain. T cells, B-cell-depleted T cells, or PBMCs provided the cDNA or gDNA that served as material.

As originally analysed: Amplification of reference gene primers was used by the study to estimate nucleated cell counts. Clones were sequenced by immunoSEQ multiplex PCR, and TCRdb holds only the in-frame ones, with some missing. The DNA was the basis for D and trimming; V, J and clone size are from that table. The sample holds 200,000 to 300,000 clones, almost 90% seen once. This chain links TRBV6-5 with TRBJ2-5; 7 bases line up with TRBD2. The TCR originated in a man older than 75 with acute or convalescent COVID-19. Material for sequencing was peripheral blood. The CDR3 spells CASSFQTSRETQYF. CDR3 nucleotide sequence: TGTGCCAGCAGTTTCCAGACTAGCAGGGAGACCCAGTACTTC.